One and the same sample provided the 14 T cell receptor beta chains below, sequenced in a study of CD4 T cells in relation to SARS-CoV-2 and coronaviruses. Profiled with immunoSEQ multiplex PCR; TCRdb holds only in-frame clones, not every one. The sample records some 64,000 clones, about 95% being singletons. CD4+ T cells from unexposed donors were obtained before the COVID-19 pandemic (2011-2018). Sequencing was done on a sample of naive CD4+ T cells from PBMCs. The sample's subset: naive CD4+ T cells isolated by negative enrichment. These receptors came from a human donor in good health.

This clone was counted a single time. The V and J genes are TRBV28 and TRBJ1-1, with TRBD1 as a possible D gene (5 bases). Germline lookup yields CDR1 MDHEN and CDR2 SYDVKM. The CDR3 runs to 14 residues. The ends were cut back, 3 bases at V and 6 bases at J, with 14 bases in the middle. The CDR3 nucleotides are TGTGCCAGCAGTTTTTTGGGGGGAAGGGCTGAAGCTTTCTTT. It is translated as CASSFLGGRAEAFF.

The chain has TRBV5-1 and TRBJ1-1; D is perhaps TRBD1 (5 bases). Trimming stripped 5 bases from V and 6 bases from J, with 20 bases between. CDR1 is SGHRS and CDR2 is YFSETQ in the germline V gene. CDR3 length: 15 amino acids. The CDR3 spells CASRGQVGGIAEAFF. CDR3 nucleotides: TGCGCCAGCAGAGGCCAGGTTGGGGGGATCGCTGAAGCTTTCTTT.

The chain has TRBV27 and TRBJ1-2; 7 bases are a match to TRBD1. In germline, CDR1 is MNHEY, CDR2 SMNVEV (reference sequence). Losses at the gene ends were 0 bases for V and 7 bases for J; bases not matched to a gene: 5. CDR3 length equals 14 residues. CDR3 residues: CASSLSDRLSGYTF. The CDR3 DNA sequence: TGTGCCAGCAGTTTATCGGACAGGTTGAGTGGCTACACCTTC.

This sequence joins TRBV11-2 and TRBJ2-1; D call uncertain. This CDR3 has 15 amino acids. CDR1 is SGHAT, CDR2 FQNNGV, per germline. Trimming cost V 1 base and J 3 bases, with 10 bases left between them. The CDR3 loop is CASSLVRGFYNEQFF. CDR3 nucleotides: TGTGCCAGCAGCTTAGTTCGAGGTTTCTACAATGAGCAGTTCTTC.

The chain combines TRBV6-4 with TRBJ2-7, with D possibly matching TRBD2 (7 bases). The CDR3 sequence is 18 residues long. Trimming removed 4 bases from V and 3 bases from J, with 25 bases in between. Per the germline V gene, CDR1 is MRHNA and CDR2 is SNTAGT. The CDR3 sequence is CASSAKGGGGSALYEQYF. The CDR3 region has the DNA TGTGCCAGCAGTGCCAAGGGGGGGGGCGGGAGTGCCCTCTACGAGCAGTACTTC.

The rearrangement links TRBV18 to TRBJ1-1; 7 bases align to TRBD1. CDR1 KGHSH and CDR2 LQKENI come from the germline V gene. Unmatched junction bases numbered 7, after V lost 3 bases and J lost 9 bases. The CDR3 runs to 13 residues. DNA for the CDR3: TGTGCCAGCTCACCTACAGGGGCTGAGAAAGCTTTCTTT. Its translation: CASSPTGAEKAFF.

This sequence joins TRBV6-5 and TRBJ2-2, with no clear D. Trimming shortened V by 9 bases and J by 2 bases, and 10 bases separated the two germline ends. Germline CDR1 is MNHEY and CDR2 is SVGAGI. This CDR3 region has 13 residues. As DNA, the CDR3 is TGTGCCAGTTTGGAAGTTAACACCGGGGAGCTGTTTTTT. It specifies CASLEVNTGELFF.

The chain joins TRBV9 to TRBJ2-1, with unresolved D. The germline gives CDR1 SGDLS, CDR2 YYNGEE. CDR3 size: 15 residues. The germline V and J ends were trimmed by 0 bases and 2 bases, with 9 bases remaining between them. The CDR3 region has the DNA TGTGCCAGCAGCGTAGTGGCCTCCACCTACAATGAGCAGTTCTTC. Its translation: CASSVVASTYNEQFF.

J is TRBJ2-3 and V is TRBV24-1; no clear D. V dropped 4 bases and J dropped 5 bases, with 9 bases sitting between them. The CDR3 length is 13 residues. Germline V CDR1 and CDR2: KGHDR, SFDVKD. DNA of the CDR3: TGTGCCACCAGTGACCCCCCTGGAGATACGCAGTATTTT. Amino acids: CATSDPPGDTQYF.

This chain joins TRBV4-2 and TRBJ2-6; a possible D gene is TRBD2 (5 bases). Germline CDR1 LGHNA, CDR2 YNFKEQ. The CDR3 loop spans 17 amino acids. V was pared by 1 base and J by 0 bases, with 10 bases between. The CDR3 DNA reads TGTGCCAGCAGCCAAGTAGGTGAGGGCTCTGGGGCCAACGTCCTGACTTTC. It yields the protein CASSQVGEGSGANVLTF.

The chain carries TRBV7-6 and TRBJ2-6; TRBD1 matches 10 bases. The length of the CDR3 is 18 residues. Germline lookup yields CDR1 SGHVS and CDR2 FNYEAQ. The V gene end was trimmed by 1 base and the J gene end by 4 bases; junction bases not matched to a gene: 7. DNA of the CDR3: TGTGCCAGCAGCTTAGGGACAGGGGGATCTTCCGGGGCCAACGTCCTGACTTTC. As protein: CASSLGTGGSSGANVLTF. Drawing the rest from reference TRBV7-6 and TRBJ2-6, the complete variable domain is GAGVSQSPRYKVTKRGQDVALRCDPISGHVSLYWYRQALGQGPEFLTYFNYEAQQDKSGLPNDRFSAERPEGSISTLTIQRTEQRDSAMYRCASSLGTGGSSGANVLTFGAGSRLTVL.

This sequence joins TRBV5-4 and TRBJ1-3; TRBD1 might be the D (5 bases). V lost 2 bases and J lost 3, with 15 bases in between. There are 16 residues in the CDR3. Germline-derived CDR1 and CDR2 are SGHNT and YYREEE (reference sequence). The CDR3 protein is CASSLGASLGGNTIYF. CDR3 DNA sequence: TGTGCCAGCAGCTTAGGGGCGAGTCTTGGTGGAAACACCATATATTTT. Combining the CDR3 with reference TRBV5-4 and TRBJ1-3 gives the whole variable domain ETGVTQSPTHLIKTRGQQVTLRCSSQSGHNTVSWYQQALGQGPQFIFQYYREEENGRGNFPPRFSGLQFPNYSSELNVNALELDDSALYLCASSLGASLGGNTIYFGEGSWLTVV.

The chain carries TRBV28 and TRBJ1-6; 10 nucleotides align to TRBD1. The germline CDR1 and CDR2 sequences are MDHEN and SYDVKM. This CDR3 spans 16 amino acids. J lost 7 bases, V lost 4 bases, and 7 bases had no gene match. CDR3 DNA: TGTGCCAGCAGTTCGACACCGGGACAGGGGAATTCACCCCTCCACTTT. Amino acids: CASSSTPGQGNSPLHF.

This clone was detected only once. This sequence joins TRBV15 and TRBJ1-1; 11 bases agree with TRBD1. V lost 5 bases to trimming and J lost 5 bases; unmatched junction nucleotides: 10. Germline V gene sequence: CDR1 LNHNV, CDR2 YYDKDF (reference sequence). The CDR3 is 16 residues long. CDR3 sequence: CATSPRAGTGGTEAFF. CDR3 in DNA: TGTGCCACCAGCCCCCGCGCCGGGACAGGGGGAACTGAAGCTTTCTTT. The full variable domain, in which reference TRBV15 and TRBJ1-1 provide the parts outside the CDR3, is DAMVIQNPRYQVTQFGKPVTLSCSQTLNHNVMYWYQQKSSQAPKLLFHYYDKDFNNEADTPDNFQSRRPNTSFCFLDIRSPGLGDTAMYLCATSPRAGTGGTEAFFGQGTRLTVV.